The sequence of this T cell receptor beta chain was determined in a study of blood T cell repertoires in COVID-19. The method was immunoSEQ multiplex PCR; TCRdb's version includes in-frame clones alone and lacks a portion of them. The table lists around 270,000 clones, 75% to 95% of them singletons. The CDR3 contains 13 residues. Germline values: CDR1 LNHNV, CDR2 YYDKDF (reference sequence). With regard to this clone: One end of the junction fails to match germline, which may point to a read error.

The J gene is TRBJ1-4, the V gene TRBV15; 10 bases agree with TRBD1. Input material: peripheral blood. The sequence was obtained from a person aged 18-35 years with COVID-19, enrolled during active disease. The CDR3 loop is CATSRDVGQGGNF. CDR3 DNA: TGTGCCACCAGCAGAGATGTTGGACAGGGGGGGAATTTT.